The sequence of this T cell receptor (beta chain) was determined in a study of CD8+ T cells in alopecia areata (dated by TCRdb to between 2018 and 2020). Looking at the study overall: The treated patients took part in an open-label pilot trial in which moderate-to-severe alopecia areata was treated with oral tofacitinib at 5 to 10 mg twice daily. Tofacitinib was given for 6 to 18 months, followed by 6 months of follow-up off drug to assess delayed response and recurrence. Disease severity in treated patients was measured with the SALT score, which quantifies the percentage of affected scalp surface area. High-throughput TCRbeta sequencing was used to examine T cell clonal expansion in alopecia areata in both the C3H/HeJ mouse model and human patients. Human TCRbeta sequencing covered scalp tissue and sorted CD4+ and CD8+ peripheral blood T cells from patchy and totalis/universalis alopecia areata patients and healthy controls. Patients on tofacitinib were biopsied at baseline and after 4 and 24 weeks of treatment, and several of the patients also had a later scalp biopsy. Scalp clonality was compared among normal scalp (n=4), patchy alopecia areata scalp (n=8), and alopecia totalis/universalis scalp (n=8). RNA was obtained with the PAXgene miRNA kit for fixed scalp, the miRNeasy kit for PBMCs, and the RNeasy kit for mouse skin. Amplification of TCRbeta CDR3 regions was done by immunoSEQ multiplex PCR using 35 Vbeta forward primers and 13 Jbeta reverse primers.

Libraries were built with the immunoSEQ multiplex PCR assay. For TCR sequencing, RNA was extracted from every sample and reverse transcribed into cDNA to serve as template. First-strand cDNA was synthesized with SuperScript III using a 2:1 mix of oligo-dT and random hexamers. Amplification bias was assessed with a synthetic immune receptor repertoire, and residual bias was removed computationally. As for the authors' bioinformatics: Raw reads were preprocessed to remove errors, and CDR3 was defined according to IMGT conventions as the region from the conserved cysteine to phenylalanine. To get clonality, Shannon entropy was normalized by log2 of the number of productive unique TCRs and the result was subtracted from 1. Whether scalp clones were CD4 or CD8 was inferred by matching scalp TCRbeta sequences against CD4 and CD8 repertoires sorted from blood. What TCRdb holds here is the immuneACCESS table cut down to in-frame rearrangements. Part of the clones is not present; checked against another copy, under half of the missing clones reflect an unresolved V gene, and the others are unexplained. Clone size and V and J calls were adopted from that table, with D and trimming inferred from the DNA. The sample table shows about 150,000 clones, and roughly 65% are seen once. The ten largest clonotypes hold approximately 0.9% of the sample.

In this sample, this clone turned up a few times. Its cognate antigen has yet to be identified. Per-base quality was not reported, and no clone a single base away is much larger than it. The sample's time point label is to be understood as: about 4 weeks on oral tofacitinib. Reading the label with the study, this specimen's treatment or condition is: oral pan-JAK inhibitor, 5-10 mg twice daily. From alopecia areata patients, peripheral blood was collected along with lesional scalp punch biopsies. PBMCs were separated by density centrifugation and stained for CD3, CD4 and CD8, after which CD4+ and CD8+ T cells were sorted on a FACSAria. Overall study results and their limits: Scalp clonality and the number of expanded CD8+ clones among the top 100 scalp clones were significantly decreased by tofacitinib. Shared TCR sequences between patients were less evident than in mice, which may be partly attributable to HLA diversity in the patient population. Many expanded lesional clones persisted in scalp and blood during tofacitinib treatment, which may partly explain relapse after stopping treatment. Because the treated cohort was small and included a single nonresponder, larger studies are needed to assess links between baseline CD8+ expansion and response. Unlike mouse skin, which is dominated by gammadelta T cells, normal human skin has resident alphabeta T cells that are also sequenced, and this complicates analysis of the scalp TCR repertoire. Compared with normal scalp, lesional scalp, particularly in alopecia totalis/universalis, had higher clonality and more expanded CD8+ clones, which suggests antigenic drive.

From the germline V gene (reference sequence), CDR1 is GTSNPN and CDR2 is SVGIG. Measured from the cysteine to the phenylalanine, the CDR3 is 13 residues long. The DNA shown is the 39-base CDR3, in frame from base 1. Trimming takes 5 bases from V and 4 bases from J, and the germline ends sit 14 bases apart. Recombination joined TRBV30 with TRBJ2-5, with the D gene not clear enough to name. The sequence was obtained from a human donor with alopecia areata. The sample was CD4+ T cells sorted from blood, taken at week 4, from a patient treated with tofacitinib. This receptor carries the CDR3 CAWALGIGETQYF. The base sequence is TGTGCCTGGGCTTTAGGAATCGGAGAGACCCAGTACTTC.